This T cell receptor (beta chain) was sequenced during a study of OX40 agonist ivuxolimab in advanced cancers. About the research overall: Patients in dose escalation had liver, melanoma, kidney or head and neck cancers.

The ends were cut back, 4 bases at V and 10 bases at J, with 10 bases in the middle. The CDR3 is 11 amino acids. CDR1 SNHLY and CDR2 FYNNEI come from the germline V gene. Sequenced by immunoSEQ multiplex PCR; TCRdb stores in-frame clones only, minus some. The table records some 78,000 clones, 70% to 90% of them present only once. The material was CD4+ or CD8+ T cells sorted from blood, obtained in a trial of the OX40 agonist ivuxolimab. V and J are TRBV2 and TRBJ1-1; possible D gene TRBD1, 5 bases. This receptor was identified in an adult with an advanced solid tumor such as melanoma, head and neck, liver or kidney cancer. Here the CDR3 DNA reads TGTGCCAGCAGTGGGGGGATCGGAGCTTTCTTT. This sequence encodes CASSGGIGAFF.